This note documents a single TCR beta chain sequence. CDR1 and CDR2 (germline): SGDLS, YYNGEE. CDR3 length equals 15 residues. Trimming took 0 bases from V and 0 from J; bases not matched to a gene: 1. Clones were read by immunoSEQ multiplex PCR, and TCRdb kept only the in-frame ones, dropping some. The data show about 160,000 clones, around four fifths seen once. The data derive from a study of blood T cell repertoires in COVID-19. The specimen sequenced was peripheral blood. V is TRBV9 and J is TRBJ2-7, with 9 nucleotides matching TRBD2. The TCR was taken from a man in his forties who had recovered from COVID-19. In nucleotides, the CDR3 is TGTGCCAGCAGCGTAGGACTAGCGGACTCCTACGAGCAGTACTTC. Its protein product is CASSVGLADSYEQYF.